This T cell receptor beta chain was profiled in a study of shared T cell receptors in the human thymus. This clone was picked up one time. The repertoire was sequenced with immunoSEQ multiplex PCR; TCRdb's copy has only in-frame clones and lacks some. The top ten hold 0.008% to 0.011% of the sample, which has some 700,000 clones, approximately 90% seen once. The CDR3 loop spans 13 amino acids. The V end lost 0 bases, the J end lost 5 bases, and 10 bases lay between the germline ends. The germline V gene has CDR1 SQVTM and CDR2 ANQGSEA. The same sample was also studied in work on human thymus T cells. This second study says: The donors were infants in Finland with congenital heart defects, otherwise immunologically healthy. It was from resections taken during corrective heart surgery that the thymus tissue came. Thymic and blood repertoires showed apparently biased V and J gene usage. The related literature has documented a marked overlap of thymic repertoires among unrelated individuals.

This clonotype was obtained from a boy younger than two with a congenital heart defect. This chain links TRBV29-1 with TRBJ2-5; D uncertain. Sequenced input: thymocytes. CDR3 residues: CSVEDRACETQYF. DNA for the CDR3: TGCAGCGTTGAAGATCGAGCTTGCGAGACCCAGTACTTC.